The 9 T cell receptor beta chains presented below share a single source sample, sequenced in a study of yellow fever vaccine responses in identical twins. Using its own MiXCR run on the RT-PCR reads, TCRdb lists one record per CDR3 protein. The sample records over 15,000 distinct CDR3 sequences, approximately 82% being singletons. Sequenced here: T cells from blood (PBMCs), unsorted or a sorted subset (not recorded which), sampled before or after yellow fever vaccination (not recorded which). The receptors were sampled from a woman in her late teens or twenties who received the yellow fever vaccine.

This clonotype was detected a few times. The chain uses TRBV7-2 and TRBJ2-2; 7 bases map to TRBD1. The CDR3 is made up of 17 amino acids. Germline V gene data show CDR1 as SGHTA and CDR2 as FQGNSA. V lost 1 base, J lost 6 bases, and 11 bases stayed unmatched. The chain's CDR3 is CASSLGGRGSRAGELFF. The CDR3 DNA sequence: TGTGCCAGCAGCTTAGGTGGCAGGGGGTCGAGGGCCGGGGAGCTGTTTTTT.

The chain couples TRBV5-1 to TRBJ2-7; 7 bases are shared with TRBD2. Germline V gene data show CDR1 as SGHRS and CDR2 as YFSETQ. CDR3 length equals 14 residues. The V gene end was trimmed by 5 bases and the J gene end by 0 bases; junction bases not matched to a gene: 5. The CDR3 coding sequence is TGCGCCAGCAGAACTAGCGCTAGCTCCTACGAGCAGTACTTC. It specifies CASRTSASSYEQYF.

Only a few counts were recorded for this clonotype. The V gene is TRBV12-3 or TRBV12-4, the J gene TRBJ1-3; D perhaps matches TRBD1 (5 bases). Trimming took 3 bases from V and 4 from J, leaving 10 bases between them. This CDR3 spans 14 amino acids. CDR3 in amino acids: CASSLGGTGNTIYF. CDR3 DNA: TGTGCCAGCAGTTTGGGGGGGACGGGAAACACCATATATTTT.

This rearrangement joins TRBV29-1 to TRBJ2-3; 7 nucleotides line up with TRBD1. The CDR3 is 13 amino acids. Germline V gene data show CDR1 as SQVTM and CDR2 as ANQGSEA. V dropped 4 bases and J dropped 0; count of bases not matched to a gene: 1. This CDR3 is CSVVQGSTDTQYF. CDR3 nucleotide sequence: TGCAGCGTTGTACAGGGGAGCACAGATACGCAGTATTTT.

This clonotype has just a few counts. The junction departs from the called germline gene at one end, perhaps through a read error. The rearrangement links TRBV10-3 to TRBJ2-7; weak D call: TRBD2 (6 bases). Looked up from germline, CDR1 is ENHRY and CDR2 is SYGVKD. This CDR3 is 11 amino acids long. CDR3 sequence (DNA): TGTGCCATCAGTGAAGAAGTAGGGACTTTGTTC. This translates into CAISEEVGTLF.

The rearrangement links TRBV3-1 to TRBJ2-1; D remains ambiguous. The germline gives CDR1 LGHDT, CDR2 YNNKEL (reference sequence). The CDR3 sequence is 17 residues long. V was clipped by 1 base and J by 0 bases, with 13 bases between them. The CDR3 nucleotides are TGTGCCAGCAGCCAAGTCAGCACAGCTAGCTCCTACAATGAGCAGTTCTTC. Its translation: CASSQVSTASSYNEQFF.

The rearrangement links TRBV4-1 to TRBJ1-2; D remains ambiguous. This CDR3 is 15 amino acids long. Germline CDR1 reads MGHRA; CDR2 reads YSYEKL. Trimming left V 1 base short and J 7 bases short, with 16 bases between. CDR3 loop: CASSQGPTGKGGYTF. Written as DNA, the CDR3 is TGCGCCAGCAGCCAAGGCCCCACGGGAAAAGGTGGCTACACCTTC.

CDR3 DNA sequence: TGTGCCAGCAGTTTTAAACCGAGCCAGGCGGGCTATGGCTACACCTTC. Translation gives CASSFKPSQAGYGYTF. The chain joins TRBV28 to TRBJ1-2; D gene ambiguous. CDR3 length: 16 residues. Germline V gene data show CDR1 as MDHEN and CDR2 as SYDVKM. Trimming removed 3 bases at V and 4 bases at J, with 18 bases between.

The chain employs TRBV4-3 and TRBJ2-1; D is possibly TRBD2 (6 bases). CDR1 is LGHNA and CDR2 is YSLEER in the germline V gene. The CDR3 covers 14 residues. Trimming left V 1 base short and J 8 bases short, with 12 bases between. The DNA for the CDR3 is TGCGCCAGCAGCCAAGGACGGGACTTCCATGAGCAGTTCTTC. It yields the protein CASSQGRDFHEQFF.